Shown below are 31 T cell receptor beta chains from a single sample sequenced in a study of blood T cell repertoires in COVID-19. This table comes from immunoSEQ multiplex PCR, and its TCRdb copy is limited to in-frame clones, with some not included. The sample holds fewer than 250,000 clones, over 75% seen once. Sample: peripheral blood. The source of these receptors is a woman aged 40 to 49 with acute or convalescent COVID-19.

This rearrangement joins TRBV19 to TRBJ1-5, with 8 bases matching TRBD1. The CDR3 sequence is 12 residues long. J lost 3 bases, V lost 10 bases, and 2 bases had no gene match. Germline V lookup: CDR1 LNHDA, CDR2 SQIVND (reference sequence). The CDR3 coding sequence is TGTGCCACCCAGGGGGCCAATCAGCCCCAGCATTTT. It yields the protein CATQGANQPQHF.

This chain connects TRBV19 to TRBJ1-5, with 11 bases identical to TRBD1. Germline V CDR1 and CDR2: LNHDA, SQIVND (reference sequence). The CDR3 runs 15 residues. V gave up 4 bases and J gave up 7 bases; unmatched junction bases: 6. CDR3 sequence reads: CASSTGQGGLQPQHF. CDR3 coding DNA: TGTGCCAGTAGTACGGGACAGGGGGGCTTACAGCCCCAGCATTTT.

The chain is built from TRBV5-6 and TRBJ1-2; maybe TRBD1 (5 bases). The germline CDR1 and CDR2 sequences are SGHDT and YYEEEE. Trimming pared 2 bases from V and 1 base from J, leaving 12 bases between. The length of the CDR3 is 15 residues. CDR3 in amino acids: CASSLGVDNNYGYTF. For the CDR3, the DNA is TGTGCCAGCAGCTTAGGGGTCGACAATAACTATGGCTACACCTTC.

The V call is TRBV19, the J call TRBJ1-3, with D perhaps TRBD1 (5 bases). V lost 10 bases to trimming and J lost 2 bases, with 15 bases between them. Germline assignment: CDR1 LNHDA and CDR2 SQIVND (reference sequence). The CDR3 is 14 residues long. The CDR3 nucleotides read TGTGCCACCGCATTAGGGGATACTGGAAACACCATATATTTT. Translation: CATALGDTGNTIYF.

This rearrangement joins TRBV7-2 to TRBJ1-3; a weak D match, TRBD1 (6 bases). CDR1 SGHTA and CDR2 FQGNSA come from the germline V gene. Trimming pared 5 bases from V and 2 bases from J, leaving 13 bases between. The CDR3 totals 15 residues. CDR3 loop: CASSTRGTTGNTIYF. The CDR3 DNA is TGTGCCAGCAGCACTAGAGGGACAACTGGAAACACCATATATTTT.

The gene calls are TRBV10-3 and TRBJ2-2; tentative D call: TRBD1 (6 bases). Germline CDR1 reads ENHRY; CDR2 reads SYGVKD. The CDR3 covers 12 residues. V was pared by 10 bases and J by 5 bases, with 11 bases between. The DNA for the CDR3 is TGTGCCACCCAAACAGGGACCGGGGAGCTGTTTTTT. This codes for CATQTGTGELFF.

J is TRBJ2-1 and V is TRBV4-1, with 9 nucleotides matching TRBD1. This CDR3 is built from 14 residues. In germline, CDR1 is MGHRA, CDR2 YSYEKL. V gave up 9 bases and J gave up 2 bases; unmatched junction bases: 5. The CDR3 region has the DNA TGCGCCAGTGGACAGGGGAAGGCCTACAATGAGCAGTTCTTC. It translates to CASGQGKAYNEQFF.

The chain has TRBV2 and TRBJ1-5, with D possibly TRBD1 on 5 matching bases. The germline V gene encodes CDR1 SNHLY and CDR2 FYNNEI. Trimming pared 6 bases from V and 1 base from J, leaving 19 bases between. The CDR3 length is 17 residues. The CDR3 spells CASRIVGGRGSNQPQHF. The DNA for the CDR3 is TGTGCCAGCAGGATCGTAGGAGGACGGGGGAGCAATCAGCCCCAGCATTTT.

This clone was counted once. The rearrangement uses TRBV10-2 and TRBJ1-2; the D gene is possibly TRBD1 (6 bases). The CDR3 totals 13 residues. V was trimmed by 3 bases and J by 7 bases, leaving 12 bases between them. Germline V gives CDR1 WSHSY, CDR2 SAAADI. The DNA of the CDR3 is TGCGCCAGCAGTGACTACAGGGTGGGTGGCTACACCTTC. As protein: CASSDYRVGGYTF.

The chain carries TRBV7-7 and TRBJ2-2, with no clear D. The germline V gene has CDR1 SSHAT and CDR2 FNYEAQ (reference sequence). The CDR3 loop spans 12 amino acids. V dropped 3 bases and J dropped 4 bases, with 3 bases sitting between them. The CDR3: CASSFITGELFF. The CDR3 nucleotides read TGTGCCAGCAGCTTTATCACCGGGGAGCTGTTTTTT.

The V gene is TRBV10-3, the J gene TRBJ1-1, with a weak D call TRBD1 (5 bases). The V gene's germline CDR1 is ENHRY and CDR2 SYGVKD. The CDR3 has 15 amino acids. Deletions cut 2 bases from V and 1 base from J, with 11 bases between. CDR3 nucleotides: TGTGCCATCAGTGAGACACGGCAGGGGAACACTGAAGCTTTCTTT. It translates to CAISETRQGNTEAFF.

This clone was counted between two and nine times. This sample includes further DNA sequences coding for the same CDR3. This chain uses TRBV12-3 or TRBV12-4 with TRBJ1-1, with no clear D. V gave up 3 bases and J gave up 3 bases, with 8 bases separating them. This CDR3 has 13 amino acids. The CDR3 sequence: CASSFGRDTEAFF. In nucleotides, the CDR3 is TGTGCCAGCAGTTTCGGGAGAGACACTGAAGCTTTCTTT.

This chain connects TRBV2 to TRBJ2-3, with 8 bases that match TRBD1. V dropped 6 bases and J dropped 0; count of bases not matched to a gene: 5. The CDR3 covers 15 residues. Germline V gives CDR1 SNHLY, CDR2 FYNNEI. The chain's CDR3 is CASRFQGASTDTQYF. The CDR3 DNA sequence: TGTGCCAGCAGGTTTCAGGGGGCTAGCACAGATACGCAGTATTTT.

Only a few counts were recorded for this clone. The chain links TRBV9 to TRBJ2-2, with D possibly TRBD1 on 5 matching bases. The length of the CDR3 is 12 residues. With 4 bases removed from V and 9 bases from J, the gap between germline ends came to 10 bases. Germline CDR1 is SGDLS and CDR2 is YYNGEE. Written as DNA, the CDR3 is TGTGCCAGCAGCCCCACAGGTCGGGAGCTGTTTTTT. This gives the protein CASSPTGRELFF.

The rearrangement joins TRBV5-6 to TRBJ1-2, with 7 bases fitting TRBD1. Germline-derived CDR1 and CDR2 are SGHDT and YYEEEE. This CDR3 is 13 amino acids long. With V trimmed by 4 bases and J by 4 bases, 4 bases remained unmatched. CDR3 sequence: CASSTGQFYGYTF. The DNA of the CDR3 is TGTGCCAGCAGCACGGGACAGTTCTATGGCTACACCTTC.

V and J are TRBV5-6 and TRBJ1-2; 7 bases fit TRBD1. Germline loops: CDR1 SGHDT, CDR2 YYEEEE. Trimming removed 0 bases from V and 7 bases from J; junction bases left unmatched: 6. CDR3 length equals 14 residues. CDR3 sequence reads: CASSLGRGLGGYTF. The CDR3 DNA is TGTGCCAGCAGCTTGGGAAGGGGGCTCGGTGGCTACACCTTC.

CDR3 sequence reads: CASRRGEGYEQYV. In DNA, the CDR3 is TGTGCCAGCAGACGGGGGGAAGGATACGAGCAGTACGTC. This sequence joins TRBV27 and TRBJ2-7; 7 nucleotides align to TRBD2. This CDR3 is 13 amino acids long. Germline CDR1 MNHEY, CDR2 SMNVEV (reference sequence). V lost 6 bases to trimming and J lost 4 bases; unmatched junction nucleotides: 6.

The chain couples TRBV18 to TRBJ1-5; 9 bases agree with TRBD1. In germline, CDR1 is KGHSH, CDR2 LQKENI. V gave up 6 bases and J gave up 9 bases; unmatched junction bases: 12. This CDR3 contains 15 residues. The CDR3 sequence: CASSLTGGGVRPQHF. CDR3 DNA sequence: TGTGCCAGCTCCCTGACAGGGGGAGGGGTGCGGCCCCAGCATTTT.

This chain links TRBV11-2 with TRBJ2-1; perhaps TRBD2 as D (6 bases). Germline assignment: CDR1 SGHAT and CDR2 FQNNGV. This CDR3 is built from 15 residues. V was trimmed by 1 base and J by 5 bases, leaving 12 bases between them. CDR3 in DNA: TGTGCCAGCAGCTTAGCGGGCGGGGTAGACAATGAGCAGTTCTTC. Translating gives CASSLAGGVDNEQFF.

The chain is built from TRBV21-1 and TRBJ1-1. TRBV21-1 is a listed pseudogene. This CDR3 comprises 12 residues. The chain's CDR3 is CASSRSNTEAFF. As DNA, the CDR3 is TGTGCCAGCAGCCGGTCGAACACTGAAGCTTTCTTT.

The J gene is TRBJ1-1, the V gene TRBV27; tentative D call: TRBD1 (6 bases). Trimming removed 6 bases at V and 1 base at J, with 12 bases between. This CDR3 has 14 amino acids. Germline values: CDR1 MNHEY, CDR2 SMNVEV (reference sequence). The DNA for the CDR3 is TGTGCCAGCAGGAGACCAGGGGAGAACACTGAAGCTTTCTTT. It specifies CASRRPGENTEAFF.

This chain connects TRBV27 to TRBJ1-1, with D possibly being TRBD1 (6 bases). The CDR3 extends over 18 amino acids. The germline gives CDR1 MNHEY, CDR2 SMNVEV (reference sequence). V was cut by 5 bases and J by 4 bases, with 26 bases left in between. This CDR3 reads CASSPPPGGAGVVTEAFF. CDR3 in DNA: TGTGCCAGCAGTCCCCCCCCGGGGGGCGCAGGAGTAGTCACTGAAGCTTTCTTT.

The genes are TRBV5-6 and TRBJ2-7; TRBD1 matches at 8 bases. J lost 3 bases, V lost 2 bases, and 4 bases had no gene match. CDR1 is SGHDT and CDR2 is YYEEEE in the germline V gene. The CDR3 sequence is 14 residues long. CDR3 DNA: TGTGCCAGCAGCTTTCTTGGACAGGGCTACGAGCAGTACGTC. It yields the protein CASSFLGQGYEQYV.

J is TRBJ2-1 and V is TRBV5-1; 7 bases are a match to TRBD2. The V and J ends lost 4 bases and 9 bases, in that order; junction bases with no gene match: 10. The CDR3 totals 14 residues. CDR1 is SGHRS, CDR2 YFSETQ, per germline. CDR3 coding DNA: TGCGCCAGCAGCCCCGCGGGGGTGGGGGGTGAGCAGTTCTTC. Its protein is CASSPAGVGGEQFF.

This clone was seen once. The genes are TRBV27 and TRBJ1-2; 8 bases match TRBD1. Germline V gene lookup returns CDR1 MNHEY and CDR2 SMNVEV (reference sequence). V trimming: 6 bases; J trimming: 4 bases; junction bases outside the gene matches: 4. The CDR3 sequence is 13 residues long. The chain's CDR3 is CASRQGAFYGYTF. In nucleotides, the CDR3 is TGTGCCAGCAGGCAGGGGGCGTTCTATGGCTACACCTTC.

The rearrangement links TRBV6-4 to TRBJ1-2, with 7 nucleotides matching TRBD1. This CDR3 is 13 amino acids long. The V gene's germline CDR1 is MRHNA and CDR2 SNTAGT. The V gene end was trimmed by 4 bases and the J gene end by 7 bases; junction bases not matched to a gene: 6. The CDR3 DNA reads TGTGCCAGCAGTGCCGTAGGGGACAGTGGCTACACCTTC. It codes for CASSAVGDSGYTF.

The chain carries TRBV2 and TRBJ2-7, with D perhaps TRBD1 (5 bases). V was trimmed by 6 bases and J by 3 bases, leaving 6 bases between them. This CDR3 is 11 amino acids long. Germline V gives CDR1 SNHLY, CDR2 FYNNEI. CDR3 DNA sequence: TGTGCCAGCAGGACAGACTACGAGCAGTACGTC. This encodes CASRTDYEQYV.

This chain connects TRBV6-1 to TRBJ1-5; 8 nucleotides align to TRBD1. The V gene's germline CDR1 is MNHNS and CDR2 SASEGT. The trim removed 2 bases at V and 7 bases at J, leaving 4 bases unmatched. There are 14 residues in the CDR3. The CDR3 sequence: CASSEWTGQQPQHF. The CDR3 region has the DNA TGTGCCAGCAGTGAATGGACAGGGCAACAGCCCCAGCATTTT.

This clone has only one observation. This chain links TRBV19 with TRBJ2-2; tentative D call: TRBD2 (5 bases). This CDR3 spans 15 amino acids. The V gene lost 3 bases and the J gene lost 3 bases, with 11 bases spanning the gap. CDR1 and CDR2 (germline): LNHDA, SQIVND (reference sequence). This CDR3 is CASSMGGSYTGELFF. For the CDR3, the DNA is TGTGCCAGTAGTATGGGCGGGTCTTACACCGGGGAGCTGTTTTTT.

The chain uses TRBV3-1 (or the pseudogene TRBV3-2) and TRBJ1-2; D might be TRBD1 (6 bases). The germline V gene encodes CDR1 LGHDT and CDR2 YNNKEL (reference sequence). Trimming shortened V by 4 bases and J by 2 bases, and 23 bases separated the two germline ends. CDR3 length equals 18 residues. The CDR3 region has the DNA TGTGCCAGCAGCCCCCGCGGGGGCAGCATCTGGGAGAACTATGGCTACACCTTC. It is translated as CASSPRGGSIWENYGYTF.

This clone appeared once. This sequence joins TRBV27 and TRBJ1-2; D ambiguous. Trimming left V 6 bases short and J 0 bases short, with 8 bases between. The CDR3 extends over 13 amino acids. Germline V lookup: CDR1 MNHEY, CDR2 SMNVEV (reference sequence). The CDR3 region is CASREWANYGYTF. The DNA of the CDR3 is TGTGCCAGCAGGGAGTGGGCTAACTATGGCTACACCTTC.